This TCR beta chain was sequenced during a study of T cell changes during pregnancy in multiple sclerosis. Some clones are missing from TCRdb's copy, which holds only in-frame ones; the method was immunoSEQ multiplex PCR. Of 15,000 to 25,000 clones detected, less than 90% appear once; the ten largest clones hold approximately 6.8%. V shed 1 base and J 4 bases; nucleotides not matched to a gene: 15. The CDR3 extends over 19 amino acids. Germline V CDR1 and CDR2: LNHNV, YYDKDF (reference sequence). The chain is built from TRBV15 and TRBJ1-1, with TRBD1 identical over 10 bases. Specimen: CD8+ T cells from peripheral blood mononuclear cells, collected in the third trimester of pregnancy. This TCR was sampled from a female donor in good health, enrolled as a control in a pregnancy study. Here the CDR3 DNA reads TGTGCCACCAGCAGAGTTTGGGACAGGGGACGGGGGTCGGTCACTGAAGCTTTCTTT. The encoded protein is CATSRVWDRGRGSVTEAFF.